This T cell receptor beta chain is from a study of T cells in Graves' hyperthyroidism and ophthalmopathy. J lost 8 bases, V lost 6 bases, and 6 bases had no gene match. The germline CDR1 and CDR2 sequences are LNHDA and SQIVND (reference sequence). CDR3 length equals 14 residues. The TCR beta CDR3 regions underwent amplification using RNA transcripts as the source. First-round RT-PCR targeting the TCR CDR3 was performed with the HTBI primer set. Using its own MiXCR run on the multiplex PCR reads, TCRdb lists one record per CDR3 protein. The data contain more than 550,000 distinct CDR3 sequences, approximately 18% of them singletons.

Sequenced input: blood. The sequence came from a woman aged 50 to 65 with Graves' hyperthyroidism that later progressed to Graves' ophthalmopathy. This rearrangement joins TRBV19 to TRBJ1-3; 11 bases match TRBD1. DNA of the CDR3: TGTGCCAGTAGCCCCGGACAGGGGGCCGACACCATATATTTT. This encodes CASSPGQGADTIYF.